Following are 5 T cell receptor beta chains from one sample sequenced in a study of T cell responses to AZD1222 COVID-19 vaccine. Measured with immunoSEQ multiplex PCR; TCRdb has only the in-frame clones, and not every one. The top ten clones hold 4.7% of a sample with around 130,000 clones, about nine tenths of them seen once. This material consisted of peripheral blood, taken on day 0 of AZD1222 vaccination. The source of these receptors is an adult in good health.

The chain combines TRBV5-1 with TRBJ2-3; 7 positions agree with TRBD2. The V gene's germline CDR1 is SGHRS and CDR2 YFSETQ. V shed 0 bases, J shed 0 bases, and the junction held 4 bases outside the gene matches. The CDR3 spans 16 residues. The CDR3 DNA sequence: TGCGCCAGCAGCTTGGGCCAGCGGGGAAGCACAGATACGCAGTATTTT. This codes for CASSLGQRGSTDTQYF.

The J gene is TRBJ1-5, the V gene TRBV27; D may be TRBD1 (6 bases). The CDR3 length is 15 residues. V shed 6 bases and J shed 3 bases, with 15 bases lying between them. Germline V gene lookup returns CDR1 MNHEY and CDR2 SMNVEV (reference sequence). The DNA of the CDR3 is TGTGCCAGCAGATATACCGGGACATCCAATCAGCCCCAGCATTTT. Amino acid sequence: CASRYTGTSNQPQHF.

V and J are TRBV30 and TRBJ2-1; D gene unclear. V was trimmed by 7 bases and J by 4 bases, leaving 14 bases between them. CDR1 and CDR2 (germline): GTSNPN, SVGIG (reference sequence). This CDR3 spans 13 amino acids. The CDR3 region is CASNLRRYNEQFF. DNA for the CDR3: TGTGCCTCGAACCTTAGGCGTTACAATGAGCAGTTCTTC.

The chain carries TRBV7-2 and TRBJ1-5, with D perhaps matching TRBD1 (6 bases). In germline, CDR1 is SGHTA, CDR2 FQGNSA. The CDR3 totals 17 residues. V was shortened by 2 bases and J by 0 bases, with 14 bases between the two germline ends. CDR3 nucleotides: TGTGCCAGCAGCTTACACGGGACACTCAATAGCAATCAGCCCCAGCATTTT. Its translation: CASSLHGTLNSNQPQHF.

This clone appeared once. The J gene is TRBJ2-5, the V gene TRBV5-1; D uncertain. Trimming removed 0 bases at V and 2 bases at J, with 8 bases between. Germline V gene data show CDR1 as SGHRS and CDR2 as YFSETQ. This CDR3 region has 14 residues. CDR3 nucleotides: TGCGCCAGCAGCTTGGCCCATGGGCAAGAGACCCAGTACTTC. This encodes CASSLAHGQETQYF. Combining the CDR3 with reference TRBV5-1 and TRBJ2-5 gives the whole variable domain KAGVTQTPRYLIKTRGQQVTLSCSPISGHRSVSWYQQTPGQGLQFLFEYFSETQRNKGNFPGRFSGRQFSNSRSEMNVSTLELGDSALYLCASSLAHGQETQYFGPGTRLLVL.